Listed below are T cell receptor beta chains from one sample, sequenced in a study of blood T cell repertoires in COVID-19. Clones were sequenced by immunoSEQ multiplex PCR, and TCRdb holds only the in-frame ones, with some missing. The table lists several thousand clones, around 85% of them singletons, with roughly 17% in the top ten. The sequenced sample consisted of peripheral blood. These receptors were taken from a human donor in a cohort sampled during active COVID-19. CDR3s include the opening cysteine and the closing phenylalanine or tryptophan. A D gene is named only where the DNA matches it firmly. Size tells how often a clone was seen (once, few, many) or the class of an expanded clone, and some rows leave it out.

TRBV7-8	-	TRBJ2-7	TRBD1	CASSTRPGTGGKDEQYF	TGTGCCAGCAGCACGCGTCCCGGGACAGGGGGCAAGGACGAGCAGTACTTC
TRBV7-8	-	TRBJ2-7	TRBD1	CASFTPGGTYEQYF	TGTGCCAGCTTTACACCAGGGGGAACCTACGAGCAGTACTTC
TRBV6-5	-	TRBJ2-2	-	CASSRDRLNTGELFF	TGTGCCAGCAGTCGAGACAGGCTGAACACCGGGGAGCTGTTTTTT
TRBV20-1	-	TRBJ2-3	TRBD1	CSASLNRDRVADTQYF	TGCAGTGCTAGTCTAAACAGGGACAGGGTCGCAGATACGCAGTATTTT
TRBV9	-	TRBJ2-7	-	CASSAGYGGGRGDEQYF	TGTGCCAGCAGCGCCGGGTATGGGGGGGGGCGCGGCGACGAGCAGTACTTC
TRBV5-1	-	TRBJ2-7	-	CASSLAGPEQYF	TGCGCCAGCAGCTTGGCGGGTCCCGAGCAGTACTTC
TRBV6-5	-	TRBJ2-7	-	CASFYSFYEQYF	TGTGCCAGCTTCTACTCATTCTACGAGCAGTACTTC
TRBV7-9	-	TRBJ1-2	-	CASSLGISTPYGYTF	TGTGCCAGCAGCTTAGGGATTTCGACACCCTATGGCTACACCTTC
TRBV7-9	-	TRBJ2-3	TRBD1	CASSPQGASTDTQYF	TGTGCCAGCAGCCCCCAGGGGGCCAGCACAGATACGCAGTATTTT
TRBV5-1	-	TRBJ1-2	-	CASSSEPQIPYGYTF	TGCGCCAGCAGCTCCGAGCCACAGATCCCCTATGGCTACACCTTC
TRBV6-5	-	TRBJ1-5	-	CASSLLAEGNQPQHF	TGTGCCAGCAGTTTGCTCGCCGAGGGCAATCAGCCCCAGCATTTT
TRBV5-1	-	TRBJ2-5	-	CASSLRPTRFRETQYF	TGCGCCAGCAGCTTACGGCCGACTCGATTCCGAGAGACCCAGTACTTC
TRBV5-1	once	TRBJ2-5	-	CASSLGQQETQYF	TGCGCCAGCAGCTTGGGTCAGCAAGAGACCCAGTACTTC
TRBV29-1	-	TRBJ2-3	TRBD2	CSAQPGLNTDTQYF	TGCAGCGCCCAGCCGGGACTAAACACAGATACGCAGTATTTT
TRBV2	-	TRBJ1-5	-	CASSEREGDQPQHF	TGTGCCAGCAGTGAAAGAGAAGGGGATCAGCCCCAGCATTTT
TRBV13	-	TRBJ1-2	-	CASSLGGVPGYTF	TGTGCCAGCAGCTTAGGCGGGGTACCCGGCTACACCTTC
TRBV6-5	-	TRBJ2-7	-	CASALGGGPYEQYF	TGTGCCAGCGCCCTAGGCGGCGGCCCCTACGAGCAGTACTTC
TRBV5-5	-	TRBJ1-3	TRBD1	CASSSTGGPGNTIYF	TGTGCCAGCAGCTCTACAGGGGGTCCCGGAAACACCATATATTTT
TRBV10-3	-	TRBJ1-1	-	CATSDQGRSTEAFF	TGTGCCACCAGTGATCAGGGGCGGAGCACTGAAGCTTTCTTT
TRBV27	-	TRBJ2-1	-	CASRLQGGNSYNEQFF	TGTGCCAGCAGACTCCAGGGGGGTAACTCCTACAATGAGCAGTTCTTC
TRBV15	-	TRBJ2-7	-	CATSRDRLRASYEQYF	TGTGCCACCAGCAGAGATCGGTTGCGGGCCTCCTACGAGCAGTACTTC
TRBV5-1	-	TRBJ2-1	-	CASSLDRAYNEQFF	TGCGCCAGCAGCTTGGACAGGGCCTACAATGAGCAGTTCTTC
TRBV14	-	TRBJ2-2	TRBD1	CASSLQGAGGELFF	TGTGCCAGCAGCCTCCAGGGGGCTGGCGGGGAGCTGTTTTTT
TRBV7-9	once	TRBJ2-4	TRBD1	CASSLAWDSQLAKNIQYF	TGTGCCAGCAGCTTAGCGTGGGACAGTCAGCTAGCCAAAAACATTCAGTACTTC
TRBV18	-	TRBJ2-3	TRBD2	CASSPGGTGVTDTQYF	TGTGCCAGCTCACCCGGGGGGACGGGGGTCACAGATACGCAGTATTTT
TRBV5-6	-	TRBJ2-7	-	CASSGRDSYEQYF	TGTGCCAGCAGCGGCCGGGACTCCTACGAGCAGTACTTC
TRBV9	-	TRBJ2-2	-	CASSVGLVDFGELFF	TGTGCCAGCAGCGTAGGGCTTGTCGATTTCGGGGAGCTGTTTTTT
TRBV12-5	-	TRBJ2-7	TRBD1	CASGLRTGPYEQYF	TGTGCTAGTGGTTTGAGGACAGGGCCCTACGAGCAGTACTTC
TRBV11-2	-	TRBJ1-2	-	CASSLAGAAGYGYTF	TGTGCCAGCAGCTTAGCAGGGGCGGCCGGCTATGGCTACACCTTC
TRBV4-1	-	TRBJ2-7	TRBD1	CASSQGDRGLYEQYF	TGCGCCAGCAGCCAAGGAGACAGGGGGTTATACGAGCAGTACTTC
TRBV3-1/TRBV3-2	-	TRBJ2-7	TRBD2	CASSQVAGEEQYF	TGTGCCAGCAGCCAAGTGGCGGGGGAAGAGCAGTACTTC
TRBV19	-	TRBJ1-1	-	CASSISTRTEAFF	TGTGCCAGTAGTATCTCAACTAGGACTGAAGCTTTCTTT
TRBV19	few	TRBJ1-6	TRBD1	CASSLGTGVGSPLHF	TGTGCCAGTAGTCTCGGGACAGGGGTAGGGTCACCCCTCCACTTT
TRBV24-1	-	TRBJ1-1	-	CATSRGGSKMNTEAFF	TGTGCCACCAGCCGGGGAGGCAGCAAAATGAACACTGAAGCTTTCTTT
TRBV7-6	-	TRBJ2-2	-	CASSLNRGSLGTGELFF	TGTGCCAGCAGCTTGAATAGAGGTAGCCTGGGCACCGGGGAGCTGTTTTTT
TRBV5-1	-	TRBJ2-1	-	CASSAPQDFEQFF	TGCGCCAGCAGCGCCCCACAGGATTTTGAGCAGTTCTTC
TRBV7-9	-	TRBJ1-1	-	CASSTGLVTEAFF	TGTGCCAGCAGTACAGGGCTGGTCACTGAAGCTTTCTTT
TRBV5-4	-	TRBJ2-3	TRBD2	CASSGWTSGGRTDTQYF	TGTGCCAGCAGCGGATGGACTAGCGGGGGGCGCACAGATACGCAGTATTTT
TRBV20-1	-	TRBJ2-4	TRBD1	CSASRVRTGWRNIQYF	TGCAGTGCTAGTAGGGTTCGGACAGGGTGGAGGAACATTCAGTACTTC
TRBV29-1	-	TRBJ2-5	-	CSVVQGPGETQYF	TGCAGCGTTGTTCAGGGCCCCGGGGAGACCCAGTACTTC
TRBV19	-	TRBJ1-2	TRBD1	CASSTGVGDYGYTF	TGTGCCAGTAGCACAGGGGTGGGGGACTATGGCTACACCTTC
TRBV4-1	-	TRBJ2-2	-	CASSSPGDLNTGELFF	TGCGCCAGCAGTTCGCCGGGGGACCTGAACACCGGGGAGCTGTTTTTT
TRBV5-1	few	TRBJ2-3	-	CASSLEEGGRADTQYF	TGCGCCAGCAGCTTGGAGGAGGGGGGGCGTGCAGATACGCAGTATTTT
TRBV7-2	-	TRBJ1-1	TRBD1	CASSLRPRQGMNTEAFF	TGTGCCAGCAGCCTGCGACCTAGACAGGGCATGAACACTGAAGCTTTCTTT
TRBV11-2	-	TRBJ2-3	TRBD1	CASSLGGGFTDTQYF	TGTGCCAGCAGCTTAGGAGGGGGCTTTACAGATACGCAGTATTTT
TRBV5-6	few	TRBJ1-5	-	CASSLRSQPQHF	TGTGCCAGCAGCTTGAGGAGTCAGCCCCAGCATTTT
TRBV18	-	TRBJ1-1	TRBD1	CASGDTGGGGTEAFF	TGTGCCAGCGGGGATACAGGGGGCGGCGGCACTGAAGCTTTCTTT
TRBV7-2	-	TRBJ2-7	TRBD1	CASSSDRGRFYEQYF	TGTGCCAGCAGCTCGGACAGGGGGCGCTTCTACGAGCAGTACTTC
TRBV5-4	-	TRBJ1-4	-	CASSLGQLGPNEKLFF	TGTGCCAGCAGCCTCGGACAGTTGGGACCTAATGAAAAACTGTTTTTT